This TCR beta chain was found in a study of blood T cell repertoires in COVID-19. Here immunoSEQ multiplex PCR was the method, and the copy in TCRdb shows in-frame clones only, minus some. The sample lists approximately 160,000 clones, 75% to 85% occurring once. The CDR3 sequence is 14 residues long. Germline values: CDR1 MDHEN, CDR2 SYDVKM. Trimming took off 3 bases at V and 3 bases at J, with 11 bases between the two ends. The sequence came from a human donor in a cohort sampled during active COVID-19. Sequences were obtained from peripheral blood. V is TRBV28 and J is TRBJ1-2; D remains unclear. As DNA, the CDR3 is TGTGCCAGCAGTTTCCCTAGAGCCCACTATGGCTACACCTTC. This sequence encodes CASSFPRAHYGYTF.